The 14 T cell receptor beta chains in this list originate from one sample, sequenced in a study of cytomegalovirus exposure and HLA in healthy donors. The PCR made use of 60 Vbeta and 13 Jbeta primers. Data came from immunoSEQ multiplex PCR; TCRdb stores just in-frame clones and leaves some out. This sample has some 110,000 clones, with around 10% found just once. The sample was PBMCs. Every receptor here comes from a middle-aged man in good health and CMV-seropositive.

The chain carries TRBV28 and TRBJ2-2; 11 bases agree with TRBD2. CDR1 and CDR2 (germline): MDHEN, SYDVKM. V was clipped by 6 bases and J by 4 bases; unmatched bases: 10. CDR3 size: 17 residues. As DNA, the CDR3 is TGTGCCAGCAGCGTACCTGGACTAGCGGGTATCACCGGGGAGCTGTTTTTT. Its translation is CASSVPGLAGITGELFF.

This clone was counted between two and nine times. The V and J genes are TRBV5-1 and TRBJ2-1; tentative D call: TRBD1 (6 bases). Germline CDR1 and CDR2: SGHRS and YFSETQ. The V and J ends lost 3 bases and 3 bases respectively, with 16 bases between them. The CDR3 is made up of 16 amino acids. Here the CDR3 reads CASSSPEEGDYNEQFF. The CDR3 DNA is TGCGCCAGCAGCTCCCCCGAAGAGGGGGACTACAATGAGCAGTTCTTC. The entire variable domain, with the rest obtained from reference TRBV5-1 and TRBJ2-1, is as follows: KAGVTQTPRYLIKTRGQQVTLSCSPISGHRSVSWYQQTPGQGLQFLFEYFSETQRNKGNFPGRFSGRQFSNSRSEMNVSTLELGDSALYLCASSSPEEGDYNEQFFGPGTRLTVL.

The chain links TRBV7-3 to TRBJ2-1; 7 positions match TRBD2. CDR3 length equals 15 residues. J was trimmed by 8 bases and V by 2 bases; bases with no gene match: 9. Per the germline V gene, CDR1 is SGHTA and CDR2 is FQGTGA. The CDR3 sequence: CASSLAGAGPDEQFF. The CDR3 bases are TGTGCCAGCAGCTTAGCGGGAGCCGGACCGGATGAGCAGTTCTTC. Using reference TRBV7-3 and TRBJ2-1 for the parts outside the CDR3, the full variable domain is GAGVSQTPSNKVTEKGKYVELRCDPISGHTALYWYRQSLGQGPEFLIYFQGTGAADDSGLPNDRFFAVRPEGSVSTLKIQRTERGDSAVYLCASSLAGAGPDEQFFGPGTRLTVL.

The chain has TRBV2 and TRBJ1-4, with 7 bases aligning to TRBD1. Germline values: CDR1 SNHLY, CDR2 FYNNEI. J was trimmed by 2 bases and V by 7 bases; bases with no gene match: 4. This CDR3 comprises 14 residues. The CDR3, as DNA: TGTGCCAGCACCCGGGACAGCACTAATGAAAAACTGTTTTTT. It specifies CASTRDSTNEKLFF.

The chain recombines TRBV27 with TRBJ2-5; 9 nucleotides align to TRBD2. The CDR3 has 15 residues. CDR1 and CDR2 from the germline V gene are MNHEY and SMNVEV (reference sequence). Losses at the gene ends were 5 bases for V and 4 bases for J; bases not matched to a gene: 8. CDR3 in DNA: TGTGCCAGCAGTATTAGCGGGAGTCTAGGAGAGACCCAGTACTTC. Amino acids: CASSISGSLGETQYF.

This chain links TRBV5-6 with TRBJ1-2, with D hard to call. The CDR3 consists of 13 residues. The germline V gene encodes CDR1 SGHDT and CDR2 YYEEEE. V was trimmed by 0 bases and J by 4 bases, leaving 7 bases between them. CDR3 DNA: TGTGCCAGCAGCTTGGGCGGATCCTATGGCTACACCTTC. The encoded protein is CASSLGGSYGYTF.

This clone was seen a few times. The chain is built from TRBV9 and TRBJ2-7; 10 bases are a match to TRBD2. The J segment lost 5 bases and the V segment lost 0 bases, leaving 11 bases of the junction unmatched. The CDR3 length is 17 residues. The germline V gene encodes CDR1 SGDLS and CDR2 YYNGEE. The chain's CDR3 is CASSVATGASGSHEQYF. The CDR3 region has the DNA TGTGCCAGCAGCGTAGCTACCGGGGCTAGCGGGAGTCACGAGCAGTACTTC.

This clone was found once. The chain carries TRBV4-1 and TRBJ2-5, with 10 bases aligning to TRBD2. The J call is uncertain, as TRBJ2-7 better fits the DNA end. The CDR3 has 15 residues. Germline-derived CDR1 and CDR2 are MGHRA and YSYEKL. The CDR3 here is CASSRASGSSYEQYF. In DNA, the CDR3 is TGCGCCAGCAGCCGGGCTAGCGGGAGCTCCTACGAGCAGTACTTC.

The V gene is TRBV5-1, the J gene TRBJ1-4, with D maybe TRBD1 (5 bases). The germline V gene encodes CDR1 SGHRS and CDR2 YFSETQ. CDR3 size: 16 residues. Trimming removed 0 bases from V and 10 bases from J, with 19 bases in between. CDR3 amino acids: CASSLDGGEGRGKLFF. The DNA for the CDR3 is TGCGCCAGCAGCTTGGATGGCGGGGAGGGAAGGGGAAAACTGTTTTTT. The full variable domain, its missing parts supplied by reference TRBV5-1 and TRBJ1-4, is KAGVTQTPRYLIKTRGQQVTLSCSPISGHRSVSWYQQTPGQGLQFLFEYFSETQRNKGNFPGRFSGRQFSNSRSEMNVSTLELGDSALYLCASSLDGGEGRGKLFFGSGTQLSVL.

This clone has only a few counts. The chain recombines TRBV14 with TRBJ2-1, with TRBD1 matching over 7 bases. Germline CDR1 and CDR2: SGHDN and FVKESK. The CDR3 totals 15 residues. V gave up 0 bases and J gave up 5 bases; unmatched junction bases: 4. The CDR3 DNA sequence: TGTGCCAGCAGCCAAGATGGGACAGCGAACAATGAGCAGTTCTTC. Its translation is CASSQDGTANNEQFF.

This clone was counted only a few times. The chain links TRBV9 to TRBJ2-1; possible D gene TRBD2, 7 bases. CDR1 is SGDLS and CDR2 is YYNGEE in the germline V gene. The CDR3 is 16 amino acids. V gave up 0 bases and J gave up 4 bases, with 14 bases separating them. The CDR3: CASSVGGGQTYNEQFF. The CDR3 bases are TGTGCCAGCAGCGTAGGGGGGGGCCAGACTTACAATGAGCAGTTCTTC.

The V call is TRBV12-1, the J call TRBJ2-7; TRBD1 reflects the table's D call only, with no check against the DNA. TRBV12-1 has pseudogene status. The CDR3 contains 16 residues. The CDR3 nucleotides are TGTGCCAGCAGCTCATCCCGGGACAGAAAGGGCTACGAGCAGTACTTC. This sequence encodes CASSSSRDRKGYEQYF.

The chain couples TRBV7-8 to TRBJ2-7; D is perhaps TRBD2 (6 bases). The germline V gene has CDR1 SGHVS and CDR2 FQNEAQ. The CDR3 contains 14 residues. V dropped 1 base and J dropped 3 bases, with 10 bases sitting between them. The CDR3 region is CASSLGGLNYEQYF. The DNA of the CDR3 is TGTGCCAGCAGCTTAGGGGGACTTAACTACGAGCAGTACTTC. Drawing the rest from reference TRBV7-8 and TRBJ2-7, the complete variable domain is GAGVSQSPRYKVAKRGQDVALRCDPISGHVSLFWYQQALGQGPEFLTYFQNEAQLDKSGLPSDRFFAERPEGSVSTLKIQRTQQEDSAVYLCASSLGGLNYEQYFGPGTRLTVT.

The chain combines TRBV30 with TRBJ1-3; D not resolved. The CDR3 spans 12 residues. Germline V gene lookup returns CDR1 GTSNPN and CDR2 SVGIG (reference sequence). V lost 8 bases to trimming and J lost 2 bases, with 10 bases between them. As DNA, the CDR3 is TGTGCCCTACAGCCAGCTGGAAACACCATATATTTT. Residues: CALQPAGNTIYF.